These T cell receptor beta chains were read from a single sample in a study of control samples from healthy donors and cancer patients. Data came from immunoSEQ multiplex PCR; TCRdb stores just in-frame clones and leaves some out. This repertoire shows some 37,000 clones, 80% to 95% found once; its top ten account for around 3.9%. The sample taken for sequencing was blood. These receptors all come from a woman between 45 and 65 years old in good health. Each CDR3 is given with its conserved first and last residue. The order of the fields is clone size, J gene, D gene, V gene, CDR3 DNA, CDR3 protein. The D gene is left open where the match is weak. The size field is filled for only some rows; it gives once, few, many or a size class.

-,TRBJ1-6,-,TRBV5-1,TGCGCCAGCAGCTTGTCCAGTCCCTATAATTCACCCCTCCACTTT,CASSLSSPYNSPLHF
once,TRBJ2-7,TRBD1,TRBV9,TGTGCCAGCAGCGTAAGTCGGACAGGGGACGAGCAGTACTTC,CASSVSRTGDEQYF
-,TRBJ1-4,-,TRBV7-9,TGTGCCAGCAGCTTAGACGGGGGCGCCAATGAAAAACTGTTTTTT,CASSLDGGANEKLFF
-,TRBJ2-5,TRBD1,TRBV7-9,TGTGCCAGCAGCTTAATCGGACAGGGAAAAGAGACCCAGTACTTC,CASSLIGQGKETQYF
-,TRBJ2-3,TRBD2,TRBV4-2,TGTGCCAGCAGAATCTCGACTAGCGGGGGCCCAGATACGCAGTATTTT,CASRISTSGGPDTQYF
-,TRBJ1-2,TRBD1,TRBV6-5,TGTGCCAGCAGTTTGTCCGGGACAGGGATCTATGGCTACACCTTC,CASSLSGTGIYGYTF
-,TRBJ1-6,TRBD1,TRBV7-9,TGTGCCAGCAGCCCCGGACAGGGGGTCTCCTATAATTCACCCCTCCACTTT,CASSPGQGVSYNSPLHF
-,TRBJ2-6,-,TRBV29-1,TGCAGCGTTGAAGCTGACTCTGGGGCCAACGTCCTGACTTTC,CSVEADSGANVLTF
-,TRBJ2-3,TRBD1,TRBV14,TGTGCCAGCAGCCAAGATTTCTGGGACAGGGGGCTATCAGATACGCAGTATTTT,CASSQDFWDRGLSDTQYF
-,TRBJ2-7,TRBD2,TRBV4-2,TGTGCCAGCAGCCAAGAAAACGGGGGGGCCTACGAGCAGTACTTC,CASSQENGGAYEQYF
-,TRBJ1-4,-,TRBV29-1,TGCAGCGTTGCTTTTTCGTTAACAGCAGATGAAAAACTGTTTTTT,CSVAFSLTADEKLFF
-,TRBJ1-5,-,TRBV6-5,TGTGCCAGCCGGGACCTCGGTCAGCCCCAGCATTTT,CASRDLGQPQHF
-,TRBJ1-1,-,TRBV9,TGTGCCAGCAGCGAACAAACGGGAACCGTAGCTTTCTTT,CASSEQTGTVAFF
-,TRBJ2-7,-,TRBV25-1,TGTGCCAGCAGGGACAACGCGGACCGCTCCTACGAGCAGTACTTC,CASRDNADRSYEQYF
-,TRBJ1-4,-,TRBV6-1,TGTGCCAGCAGTGAAAGCGGACGAACAACTAATGAAAAACTGTTTTTT,CASSESGRTTNEKLFF
-,TRBJ2-7,-,TRBV4-3,TGCGCCAGCAGCCAGGCTATTGGATGGGGTTACTACGAGCAGTACTTC,CASSQAIGWGYYEQYF
-,TRBJ2-2,-,TRBV5-1,TGCGCCAGCAGCTGGGGCGGGAACACCGGGGAGCTGTTTTTT,CASSWGGNTGELFF
-,TRBJ2-5,-,TRBV7-2,TGTGCCAGCAGCTTATTTTCCAGGGCGGAGGAAGAGACCCAGTACTTC,CASSLFSRAEEETQYF
-,TRBJ1-2,TRBD1,TRBV14,TGTGCCAGCAGCCAAGGACAGGGGAGGTCCTATGGCTACACCTTC,CASSQGQGRSYGYTF
-,TRBJ2-5,-,TRBV5-1,TGCGCCAGCACCCTCAGGTCGGGAGAGACCCAGTACTTC,CASTLRSGETQYF
-,TRBJ1-5,-,TRBV7-2,TGTGCCAGCAGCTTCCAAACTGATCAGCCCCAGCATTTT,CASSFQTDQPQHF
-,TRBJ2-3,-,TRBV7-9,TGTGCCAGCAGCTTAGAGCCGCAGCTAGATACGCAGTATTTT,CASSLEPQLDTQYF
-,TRBJ1-3,-,TRBV19,TGTGCCAGTAGGAGACAGTCCTCTGGAAACACCATATATTTT,CASRRQSSGNTIYF
-,TRBJ2-2,-,TRBV14,TGTGCCAGCAGCCAAGAATTTTCCGCGGGGCCCTACACCGGGGAGCTGTTTTTT,CASSQEFSAGPYTGELFF
few,TRBJ1-6,-,TRBV3-1/TRBV3-2,TGTGCCAGCAGCCAAGTCGGCTCCTATAATTCACCCCTCCACTTT,CASSQVGSYNSPLHF
-,TRBJ1-5,-,TRBV28,TGTGCCAGCAGTTCCACAGGAAAGAGCAATCAGCCCCAGCATTTT,CASSSTGKSNQPQHF
-,TRBJ2-1,-,TRBV7-2,TGTGCCAGCAGCTTTGCGGGCAGATCTGTGGGCAATGAGCAGTTCTTC,CASSFAGRSVGNEQFF
once,TRBJ1-1,-,TRBV12-5,TGTGCTAGTGTCCTGGACAGCGAGGGAACTGAAGCTTTCTTT,CASVLDSEGTEAFF
once,TRBJ1-3,TRBD1,TRBV12-5,TGTGCTAGTGGTTTTTTTACGGGACAGGGGGTCCCTAAGGGAGACTCTGGAAACACCATATATTTT,CASGFFTGQGVPKGDSGNTIYF
-,TRBJ1-2,-,TRBV7-8,TGTGCCAGCAGCACTGGGACAAACTATGGCTACACCTTC,CASSTGTNYGYTF
-,TRBJ1-1,-,TRBV28,TGTGCCAGCAGTTTACCGGGGGGGAACACTGAAGCTTTCTTT,CASSLPGGNTEAFF
-,TRBJ1-1,-,TRBV3-1/TRBV3-2,TGTGCCAGCAGCCAAGATCGTCGAGCCGTCACTGAAGCTTTCTTT,CASSQDRRAVTEAFF
-,TRBJ1-2,TRBD1,TRBV27,TGTGCCAGCAGTTCGACAGGGAGTTCCTCTGGCTACACCTTC,CASSSTGSSSGYTF